This T cell receptor beta chain stems from a study of early T cells in non-severe SARS-CoV-2 infection. The CDR3 length is 15 residues. From germline, CDR1 is MGHRA and CDR2 YSYEKL. The ends lost 4 bases at V and 2 bases at J; junction bases unmatched: 3. Whole-study findings and limits: VDJdb matching skewed toward anti-spike CD8 responses, missing private and CD4 specificities.

Unique molecular identifiers were attached to individual cDNA molecules. TCRdb re-derived calls from the 5' RACE reads in MiXCR, one entry per CDR3 protein. The table has 25,000 to 30,000 distinct CDR3 sequences, around 6% seen once. This clonotype came up many times. Its target is unknown. The sequencing here drew on whole blood, taken at baseline. This TCR was recovered from an adult who was a healthcare worker with PCR-confirmed SARS-CoV-2 infection or an uninfected control (not recorded which). The rearrangement joins TRBV4-1 to TRBJ1-4, with 8 positions matching TRBD1. In nucleotides, the CDR3 is TGCGCCAGCAGCCCGGGACAGGTTACTAATGAAAAACTGTTTTTT. This gives the protein CASSPGQVTNEKLFF.